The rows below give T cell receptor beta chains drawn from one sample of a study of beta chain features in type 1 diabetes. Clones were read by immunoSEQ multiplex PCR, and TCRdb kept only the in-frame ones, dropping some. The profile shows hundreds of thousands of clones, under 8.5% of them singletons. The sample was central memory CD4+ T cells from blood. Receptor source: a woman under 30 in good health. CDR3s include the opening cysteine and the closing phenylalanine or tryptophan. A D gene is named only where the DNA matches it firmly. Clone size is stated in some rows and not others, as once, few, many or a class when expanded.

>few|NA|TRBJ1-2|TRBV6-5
CASSRDGPYGYTF
TGTGCCAGCAGTCGGGACGGTCCCTATGGCTACACCTTC
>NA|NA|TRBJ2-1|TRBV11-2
CASSLSGPNEQFF
TGTGCCAGCAGCTTATCGGGGCCCAATGAGCAGTTCTTC
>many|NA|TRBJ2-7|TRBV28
CASRVDPQGSYEQYF
TGTGCCAGCCGAGTAGACCCCCAGGGCTCCTACGAGCAGTACTTC
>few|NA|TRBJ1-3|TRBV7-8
CASSWGTGNTIYF
TGTGCCAGCAGCTGGGGTACTGGAAACACCATATATTTT
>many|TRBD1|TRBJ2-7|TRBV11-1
CASSLALGQVYEQYF
TGTGCCAGCAGCTTAGCCCTCGGACAGGTGTACGAGCAGTACTTC
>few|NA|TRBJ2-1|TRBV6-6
CASSSQRYNEQFF
TGTGCCAGCAGCTCTCAACGGTACAATGAGCAGTTCTTC
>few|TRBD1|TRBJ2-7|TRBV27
CASSLGPDRGGYEQYF
TGTGCCAGCAGTTTAGGCCCCGACAGGGGAGGCTACGAGCAGTACTTC
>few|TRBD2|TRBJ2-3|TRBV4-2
CASSQGKAGAQYF
TGTGCCAGCAGCCAAGGAAAAGCGGGAGCGCAGTATTTT
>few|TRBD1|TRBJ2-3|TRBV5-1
CASSLGQGANTDTQYF
TGCGCCAGCAGCTTGGGACAGGGGGCAAACACAGATACGCAGTATTTT
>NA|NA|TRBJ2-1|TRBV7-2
CASSLSGQGGNEQFF
TGTGCCAGCAGCTTAAGTGGACAGGGAGGGAATGAGCAGTTCTTC
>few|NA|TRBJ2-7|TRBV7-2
CASSPPARGTEQYF
TGTGCCAGCAGTCCGCCGGCCAGAGGGACCGAGCAGTACTTC
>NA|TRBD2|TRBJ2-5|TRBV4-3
CASSLAGVETQYF
TGCGCCAGCAGCCTAGCGGGAGTGGAGACCCAGTACTTC
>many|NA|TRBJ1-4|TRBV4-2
CASSASQGKEEKLFF
TGTGCCAGCAGCGCAAGCCAGGGGAAAGAAGAAAAACTGTTTTTT
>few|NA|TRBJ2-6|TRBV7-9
CASSPPSTGFSGANVLTF
TGTGCCAGCAGCCCCCCGTCGACAGGTTTCTCTGGGGCCAACGTCCTGACTTTC
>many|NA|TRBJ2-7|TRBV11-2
CASSSTPGQGYEQYF
TGTGCCAGCAGCTCCACGCCGGGACAAGGCTACGAGCAGTACTTC
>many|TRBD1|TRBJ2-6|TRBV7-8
CASRRTGVHLSGANVLTF
TGTGCCAGCAGGCGCACAGGGGTACATCTCTCTGGGGCCAACGTCCTGACTTTC
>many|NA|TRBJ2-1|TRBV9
CASSVDQGGYNEQFF
TGTGCCAGCAGCGTAGATCAGGGTGGATACAATGAGCAGTTCTTC
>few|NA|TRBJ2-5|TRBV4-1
CASSRTGGETQYF
TGCGCCAGCAGCAGGACTGGAGGGGAGACCCAGTACTTC
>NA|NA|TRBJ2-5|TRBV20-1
CSASVQETQYF
TGCAGTGCTAGCGTGCAAGAGACCCAGTACTTC
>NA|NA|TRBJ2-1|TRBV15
CATSRDLGQIYNEQFF
TGTGCCACCAGCAGAGATCTGGGACAAATCTACAATGAGCAGTTCTTC
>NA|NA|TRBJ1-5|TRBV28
CASSYLDTTGFQPQHF
TGTGCCAGCAGTTATCTCGACACGACAGGCTTCCAGCCCCAGCATTTT
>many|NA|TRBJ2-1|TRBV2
CASTFRMVEFF
TGTGCCAGCACCTTTCGTATGGTGGAGTTCTTC
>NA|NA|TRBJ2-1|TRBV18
CASSPMSGLNEQFF
TGTGCCAGCTCACCAATGAGCGGGCTAAATGAGCAGTTCTTC
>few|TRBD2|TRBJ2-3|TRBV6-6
CASNLGTSGKAQYF
TGTGCCAGCAACCTCGGGACTAGCGGGAAGGCGCAGTATTTT
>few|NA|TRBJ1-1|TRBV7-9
CASSLDQGTEAFF
TGTGCCAGCAGCTTAGATCAGGGAACTGAAGCTTTCTTT
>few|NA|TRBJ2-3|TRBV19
CASSIPLLADTQYF
TGTGCCAGTAGTATCCCCCTCCTAGCAGATACGCAGTATTTT
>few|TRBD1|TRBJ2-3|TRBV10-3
CAIRRGTERTDTQYF
TGTGCCATCCGCCGAGGGACAGAACGCACAGATACGCAGTATTTT